This TCR beta chain derives from a study of blood T cells in healthy people across ages. Whole-study findings and limits: Not knowing donor CMV status may have confounded expanded clonotype changes.

Primed by a sample-barcoded 5' primer and a J-beta primer mix, a second PCR proceeded for about 6 to 11 cycles. TCRdb re-called the 5' RACE reads through MiXCR, storing one row per CDR3 protein. The sample shows approximately 1.5 million distinct CDR3 sequences, roughly 32% of them seen only once. Each sample gave at least 6.5 million isolated PBMCs. V lost 6 bases and J lost 5; bases outside the gene matches: 5. This CDR3 contains 12 residues. Germline CDR1 reads DFQATT; CDR2 reads SNEGSKA (reference sequence). This clonotype has more than one count but fewer than ten. Antigen unknown. The TCR comes from a woman in her thirties in good health. The rearrangement joins TRBV20-1 to TRBJ2-3, with 7 bases fitting TRBD2. Sequenced material: blood. CDR3 region: CSAQREGDTQYF. For the CDR3, the DNA is TGCAGTGCACAGCGGGAAGGAGATACGCAGTATTTT.